This T cell receptor (beta chain) emerged from a study of T cells in Graves' hyperthyroidism and ophthalmopathy. As for this clonotype: Its antigen is currently unknown.

Using RNA transcripts as the source, TCR beta CDR3 regions were amplified. First-round RT-PCR of the TCR CDR3 relied on the HTBI primer set. TCRdb reprocessed the multiplex PCR reads via MiXCR and lists one record per CDR3 protein. The sample includes about 590,000 distinct CDR3 sequences, less than 20% seen only once; the top ten take approximately 7%. Thyroid ultrasound and orbital computed tomography, with clinical symptoms and serum thyroxine and TRAb, informed diagnoses. The CDR3 runs 13 residues. From germline, CDR1 is KGHSH and CDR2 LQKENI. The V gene lost 2 bases and the J gene lost 5 bases, with 7 bases spanning the gap. Findings of the study overall: Prediction of ophthalmopathy progression came a median around 6.5 months pre-onset.

The V gene is TRBV18, the J gene TRBJ1-3; D is unresolved. The sequenced material came from blood. This TCR came from a woman aged 25 to 39 with Graves' hyperthyroidism. CDR3 DNA: TGTGCCAGCTCACCAGTATCGAGAAACACCATATATTTT. As protein: CASSPVSRNTIYF.